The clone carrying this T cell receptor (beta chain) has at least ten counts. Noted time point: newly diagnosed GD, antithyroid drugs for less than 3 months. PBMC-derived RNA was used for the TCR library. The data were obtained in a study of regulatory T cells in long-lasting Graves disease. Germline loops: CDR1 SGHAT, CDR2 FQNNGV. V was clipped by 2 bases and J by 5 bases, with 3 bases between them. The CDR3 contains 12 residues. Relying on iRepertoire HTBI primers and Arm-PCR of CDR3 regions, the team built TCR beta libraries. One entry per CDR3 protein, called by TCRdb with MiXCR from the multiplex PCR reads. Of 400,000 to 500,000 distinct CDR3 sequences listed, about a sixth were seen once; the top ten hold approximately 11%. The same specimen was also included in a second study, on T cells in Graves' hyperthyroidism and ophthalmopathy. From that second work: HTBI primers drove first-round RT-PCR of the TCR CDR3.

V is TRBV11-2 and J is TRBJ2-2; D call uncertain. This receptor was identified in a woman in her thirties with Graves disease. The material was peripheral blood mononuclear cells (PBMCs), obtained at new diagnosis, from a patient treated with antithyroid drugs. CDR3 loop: CASSLRTGELFF. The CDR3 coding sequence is TGTGCCAGCAGCTTAAGAACCGGGGAGCTGTTTTTT.